This T cell receptor beta chain emerged from a study of blood T cell repertoires in COVID-19. This table comes from immunoSEQ multiplex PCR, and its TCRdb copy is limited to in-frame clones, with some not included. The data show tens of thousands of clones, around 87% seen once. Notes on this clone: Other DNA sequences within the sample encode an identical CDR3.

The CDR3 has 15 residues. V dropped 6 bases and J dropped 5; count of bases not matched to a gene: 7. Germline CDR1 and CDR2: SNHLY and FYNNEI. The sequence was obtained from a human donor with acute or convalescent COVID-19. The donor label of this sample is uncertain. V gene TRBV2 combines with J gene TRBJ2-5; 12 bases match TRBD1. Sequencing was performed on peripheral blood. For the CDR3, the DNA is TGTGCCAGCAGCCGGGACAGGGGGCGGGGGGAGACCCAGTACTTC. Encoded protein: CASSRDRGRGETQYF. Supplemented by reference TRBV2 and TRBJ2-5, the full variable domain reads EPEVTQTPSHQVTQMGQEVILRCVPISNHLYFYWYRQILGQKVEFLVSFYNNEISEKSEIFDDQFSVERPDGSNFTLKIRSTKLEDSAMYFCASSRDRGRGETQYFGPGTRLLVL.